This is a list of T cell receptor beta chains from one sample in a study of T cell repertoires in cytomegalovirus infection. One entry per CDR3 protein, called by TCRdb with MiXCR from the reads. Seen here are approximately 1,000,000 distinct CDR3 sequences, roughly 30% observed once, and the top ten hold 13%. No cognate antigen is known for these TCRs. The specimen comprised cultured CD8+ T cells from PBMCs, sampled from culture after CMV antigen stimulation. These receptors all come from a human donor in good health (CMV status not recorded). Some clones in this sample may be carry-over from other donors' samples. Both conserved end residues are part of each CDR3. D genes are given only for firm matches. Only some rows state a clone size, as once, few, many or a class for expanded clones.

cdr3_length clone_size j_call d_call v_call cdr3_aa cdr3_nt
16 few TRBJ2-2 NA TRBV6-2/TRBV6-3 CASSSWGEKNTGELFF TGTGCCAGCTCTAGTTGGGGGGAGAAGAACACCGGGGAGCTGTTTTTT
15 NA TRBJ2-2 NA TRBV7-8 CASSLRAKGTGELFF TGTGCCAGCAGCCTCCGGGCCAAGGGGACCGGGGAGCTGTTTTTT
17 NA TRBJ2-5 TRBD2 TRBV14 CASSQETSGGSRETQYF TGTGCCAGCAGCCAAGAGACTAGCGGGGGCTCCCGGGAGACCCAGTACTTC
12 NA TRBJ1-3 NA TRBV10-3 CAISESENTIYF TGTGCCATCAGTGAGAGCGAAAACACCATATATTTT
14 NA TRBJ2-1 NA TRBV7-6 CASSLGDENNEQLF TGTGCCAGCAGCTTAGGCGACGAGAACAATGAGCAGCTCTTC
14 NA TRBJ2-1 NA TRBV29-1 CSAGEGLYYNEQFF TGCAGCGCCGGAGAGGGACTCTACTACAATGAGCAGTTCTTC
15 NA TRBJ2-1 NA TRBV19 CASSIALGPYNEQFF TGTGCCAGTAGTATTGCTCTAGGCCCCTACAATGAGCAGTTCTTC
18 few TRBJ2-1 TRBD2 TRBV11-3 CASSLDMRSGDHYNEQFF TGTGCCAGCAGCTTAGATATGAGAAGCGGGGATCACTACAATGAGCAGTTCTTC
14 few TRBJ1-5 TRBD1 TRBV27 CASMTGTSNQPQHF TGTGCCAGCATGACAGGGACTAGCAATCAGCCCCAGCATTTT
16 NA TRBJ2-1 TRBD1 TRBV10-3 CAIRTFGTGGPNEQFF TGTGCCATCAGAACCTTCGGGACAGGGGGTCCCAATGAGCAGTTCTTC
15 few TRBJ2-2 NA TRBV20-1 CSAHYPTVNTGELFF TGCAGTGCTCACTACCCGACGGTGAACACCGGGGAGCTGTTTTTT
15 few TRBJ2-1 NA TRBV12-3/TRBV12-4 CASTREAGILNEQFF TGTGCCAGCACCAGGGAGGCAGGGATCCTCAATGAGCAGTTCTTC
14 few TRBJ1-2 NA TRBV19 CASSMGLGPYGYTF TGTGCCAGTAGTATGGGACTTGGGCCCTATGGCTACACCTTC
13 many TRBJ1-1 NA TRBV5-5 CASSYTGTTEAFF TGTGCCAGCAGCTATACAGGGACCACTGAAGCTTTCTTT
15 many TRBJ1-2 NA TRBV7-6 CASSPRSEGDDGYTF TGTGCCAGCAGCCCTAGATCAGAGGGAGACGATGGCTACACCTTC
15 many TRBJ1-3 TRBD1 TRBV7-6 CASSLGQGVRNTIYF TGTGCCAGCAGCTTAGGACAGGGAGTCAGAAACACCATATATTTT
16 many TRBJ2-1 NA TRBV7-2 CASSFRSRGQDNEQFF TGTGCCAGCAGCTTCCGGTCGCGGGGGCAGGACAATGAGCAGTTCTTC
14 NA TRBJ1-2 NA TRBV27 CASSPAGVGPGYTF TGTGCCAGCAGTCCCGCAGGGGTCGGTCCTGGCTACACCTTC
12 once TRBJ1-3 NA TRBV19 CASPSSGNTIYF TGCGCCAGCCCCTCCTCTGGAAACACCATATATTTT
15 once TRBJ2-2 TRBD2 TRBV11-3 CASSLTSGGGRELFF TGTGCCAGCAGCCTGACTAGCGGGGGAGGAAGGGAGCTGTTTTTT
15 many TRBJ1-1 NA TRBV7-3 CASSLFGGTNGEAFF TGTGCCAGCAGCTTATTCGGAGGGACGAATGGTGAAGCTTTCTTT
14 NA TRBJ2-1 TRBD2 TRBV6-1 CASPIGRGYNEQFF TGTGCCAGCCCAATAGGGCGGGGGTACAATGAGCAGTTCTTC
14 few TRBJ2-2 NA TRBV6-1 CASGPGEGVGELFF TGTGCCAGCGGACCAGGGGAAGGGGTCGGGGAGCTGTTTTTT
15 NA TRBJ2-5 NA TRBV6-5 CASTHPPGGWETQYF TGTGCCAGCACCCACCCCCCAGGGGGGTGGGAGACCCAGTACTTC
14 few TRBJ2-1 TRBD2 TRBV7-8 CASSLASGGLEQFF TGTGCCAGCAGCTTGGCTAGCGGGGGCCTTGAGCAGTTCTTC
14 few TRBJ2-1 NA TRBV2 CASSEIRAYNEQFF TGTGCCAGCAGTGAGATCCGGGCCTACAATGAGCAGTTCTTC
12 few TRBJ2-1 NA TRBV27 CASEGSSDEQFF TGTGCCAGCGAAGGTAGCAGCGATGAGCAGTTCTTC
14 few TRBJ1-1 NA TRBV27 CASSKPGSNTEAFF TGTGCCAGCAGTAAGCCGGGTAGTAACACTGAAGCTTTCTTT
17 NA TRBJ1-2 NA TRBV12-3/TRBV12-4 CASSLSPGDPRGDGYTF TGTGCCAGCAGTTTATCCCCGGGGGACCCGCGGGGGGATGGCTACACCTTC